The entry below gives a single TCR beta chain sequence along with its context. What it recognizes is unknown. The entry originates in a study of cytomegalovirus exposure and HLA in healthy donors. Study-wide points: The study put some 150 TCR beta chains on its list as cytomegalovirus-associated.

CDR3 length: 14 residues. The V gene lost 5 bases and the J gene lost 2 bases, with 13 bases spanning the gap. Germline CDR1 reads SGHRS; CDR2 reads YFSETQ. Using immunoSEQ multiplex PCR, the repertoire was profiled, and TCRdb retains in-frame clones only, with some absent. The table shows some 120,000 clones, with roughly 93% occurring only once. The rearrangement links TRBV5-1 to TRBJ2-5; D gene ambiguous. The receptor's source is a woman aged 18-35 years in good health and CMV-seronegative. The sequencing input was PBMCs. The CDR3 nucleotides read TGCGCCAGCAGTTCGGGTTGGCAGCAAGAGACCCAGTACTTC. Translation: CASSSGWQQETQYF.